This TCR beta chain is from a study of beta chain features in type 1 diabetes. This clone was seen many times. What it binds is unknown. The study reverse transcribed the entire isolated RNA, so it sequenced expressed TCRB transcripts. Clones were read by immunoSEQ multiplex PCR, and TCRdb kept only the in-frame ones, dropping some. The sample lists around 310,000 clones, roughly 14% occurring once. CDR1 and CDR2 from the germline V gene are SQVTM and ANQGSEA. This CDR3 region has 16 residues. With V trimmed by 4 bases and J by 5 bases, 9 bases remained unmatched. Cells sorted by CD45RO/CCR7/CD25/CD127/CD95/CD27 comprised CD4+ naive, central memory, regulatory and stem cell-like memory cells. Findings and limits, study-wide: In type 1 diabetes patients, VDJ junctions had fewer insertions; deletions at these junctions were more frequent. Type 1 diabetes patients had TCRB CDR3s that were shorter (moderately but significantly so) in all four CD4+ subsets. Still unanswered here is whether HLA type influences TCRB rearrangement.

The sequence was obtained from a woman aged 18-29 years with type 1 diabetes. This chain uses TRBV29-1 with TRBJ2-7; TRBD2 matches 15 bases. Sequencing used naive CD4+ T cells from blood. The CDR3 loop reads CSVGCGLAGGFDEQYV. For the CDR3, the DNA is TGCAGCGTTGGTTGTGGACTAGCGGGAGGGTTCGACGAGCAGTACGTC.